These T cell receptor beta chains were read from a single sample in a study of blood T cell repertoires in COVID-19. The method was immunoSEQ multiplex PCR; TCRdb's version includes in-frame clones alone and lacks a portion of them. The table records 220,000 or so clones, around 83% of them present only once. The sample comprised peripheral blood. These TCRs come from a woman at least 80 years old with COVID-19, enrolled during active disease. CDR3s include the opening cysteine and the closing phenylalanine or tryptophan. D genes are given only for firm matches. Expanded clones are given a class, and other clones once, few, many or no size at all.

clone size: once; J gene: TRBJ1-4; V gene: TRBV23-1; D gene: .; CDR3 DNA: TGCGCCAGCAGTCGTCCAGGCTGGAATGAAAAACTGTTTTTT; CDR3 protein: CASSRPGWNEKLFF
clone size: .; J gene: TRBJ1-3; V gene: TRBV9; D gene: .; CDR3 DNA: TGTGCCAGCAGCTATCAGGGTAATACTGGAAACACCATATATTTT; CDR3 protein: CASSYQGNTGNTIYF
clone size: .; J gene: TRBJ2-7; V gene: TRBV11-2; D gene: TRBD2; CDR3 DNA: TGTGCCAGCAGCCCGGGACTAGCGGAGATCTACGAGCAGTACTTC; CDR3 protein: CASSPGLAEIYEQYF
clone size: .; J gene: TRBJ2-7; V gene: TRBV4-1; D gene: TRBD2; CDR3 DNA: TGCGCCAGCAGCCAAGAACCTAGCGGGAGGGCCTACGAGCAGTACTTC; CDR3 protein: CASSQEPSGRAYEQYF
clone size: .; J gene: TRBJ2-1; V gene: TRBV5-4; D gene: TRBD2; CDR3 DNA: TGTGCCAGCAGCTTGGGACTAGCGGGGGTGGACAATGAGCAGTTCTTC; CDR3 protein: CASSLGLAGVDNEQFF
clone size: .; J gene: TRBJ2-7; V gene: TRBV28; D gene: TRBD1; CDR3 DNA: TGTGCCAGCAGTTTAACTACAGGGGGCAGGGGTGAGCAGTACTTC; CDR3 protein: CASSLTTGGRGEQYF
clone size: .; J gene: TRBJ2-1; V gene: TRBV10-3; D gene: TRBD2; CDR3 DNA: TGTGCCATCAGTGAGCCCGGACTAGCGGGAGGGTCTGAGCAGTTCTTC; CDR3 protein: CAISEPGLAGGSEQFF
clone size: .; J gene: TRBJ1-1; V gene: TRBV28; D gene: .; CDR3 DNA: TGTGCCAGCAGTTTGGGCAGGGTAAACACTGAAGCTTTCTTT; CDR3 protein: CASSLGRVNTEAFF
clone size: .; J gene: TRBJ2-5; V gene: TRBV15; D gene: .; CDR3 DNA: TGTGCCACCAGCAGGTTTGGAGCGCTAGAGACCCAGTACTTC; CDR3 protein: CATSRFGALETQYF
clone size: .; J gene: TRBJ2-1; V gene: TRBV11-3; D gene: .; CDR3 DNA: TGTGCCAGCAGCTTGTCCTCCGGGACCTACAATGAGCAGTTCTTC; CDR3 protein: CASSLSSGTYNEQFF
clone size: .; J gene: TRBJ1-1; V gene: TRBV4-2; D gene: TRBD1; CDR3 DNA: TGTGCCAGCAGCCAAGGAGACAGGGGAGGGGCTTTCTTT; CDR3 protein: CASSQGDRGGAFF
clone size: .; J gene: TRBJ2-7; V gene: TRBV6-2/TRBV6-3; D gene: TRBD1; CDR3 DNA: TGTGCCAGCAGTTTGGACAGGGTGGCCTACGAGCAGTACTTC; CDR3 protein: CASSLDRVAYEQYF
clone size: few; J gene: TRBJ2-5; V gene: TRBV7-6; D gene: TRBD1; CDR3 DNA: TGTGCCAGCAGCCCCGGGACAGGAGAGACCCAGTACTTC; CDR3 protein: CASSPGTGETQYF
clone size: .; J gene: TRBJ1-3; V gene: TRBV18; D gene: TRBD1; CDR3 DNA: TGTGCCAGCTCACCGGGGGACAGGCTCGGCTCTGGAAACACCATATATTTT; CDR3 protein: CASSPGDRLGSGNTIYF
clone size: .; J gene: TRBJ2-7; V gene: TRBV4-1; D gene: .; CDR3 DNA: TGCGCCAGCAGCCCTACAGGTCAGGACTACGAGCAGTACTTC; CDR3 protein: CASSPTGQDYEQYF
clone size: many; J gene: TRBJ2-3; V gene: TRBV4-2; D gene: .; CDR3 DNA: TGTGCCAGCAGCCAAGGTGGGCAGGGGAATACAGATACGCAGTATTTT; CDR3 protein: CASSQGGQGNTDTQYF
clone size: .; J gene: TRBJ1-1; V gene: TRBV3-1/TRBV3-2; D gene: .; CDR3 DNA: TGTGCCAGCAGCTCAGGGGCGATACTTGAAGCTTTCTTT; CDR3 protein: CASSSGAILEAFF
clone size: few; J gene: TRBJ2-7; V gene: TRBV5-4; D gene: TRBD2; CDR3 DNA: TGTGCCAGCAGCTCTCCGGGACTAGCGGGAGGAGCCGGGGGCGATAAGCAGTACTTC; CDR3 protein: CASSSPGLAGGAGGDKQYF
clone size: .; J gene: TRBJ1-2; V gene: TRBV27; D gene: .; CDR3 DNA: TGTGCCAGCAGTTTCGCAGGGGCCTATGGCTACACCTTC; CDR3 protein: CASSFAGAYGYTF
clone size: .; J gene: TRBJ1-6; V gene: TRBV2; D gene: .; CDR3 DNA: TGTGCCAGCAACTCGAGAGGGACATGGAGCTCCTATAATTCACCCCTCCACTTT; CDR3 protein: CASNSRGTWSSYNSPLHF
clone size: .; J gene: TRBJ1-2; V gene: TRBV15; D gene: .; CDR3 DNA: TGTGCCACCAGCAGCTACAGGGATGGCTACACCTTC; CDR3 protein: CATSSYRDGYTF
clone size: .; J gene: TRBJ2-1; V gene: TRBV24-1; D gene: TRBD2; CDR3 DNA: TGTGCCACCAGTGATTTAAAGAGCGGGAAGCTCAATGAGCAGTTCTTC; CDR3 protein: CATSDLKSGKLNEQFF
clone size: .; J gene: TRBJ1-4; V gene: TRBV7-8; D gene: .; CDR3 DNA: TGTGCCAGCAGCTTAGCAGGGCAGAGGGGGGAAAAACTGTTTTTT; CDR3 protein: CASSLAGQRGEKLFF